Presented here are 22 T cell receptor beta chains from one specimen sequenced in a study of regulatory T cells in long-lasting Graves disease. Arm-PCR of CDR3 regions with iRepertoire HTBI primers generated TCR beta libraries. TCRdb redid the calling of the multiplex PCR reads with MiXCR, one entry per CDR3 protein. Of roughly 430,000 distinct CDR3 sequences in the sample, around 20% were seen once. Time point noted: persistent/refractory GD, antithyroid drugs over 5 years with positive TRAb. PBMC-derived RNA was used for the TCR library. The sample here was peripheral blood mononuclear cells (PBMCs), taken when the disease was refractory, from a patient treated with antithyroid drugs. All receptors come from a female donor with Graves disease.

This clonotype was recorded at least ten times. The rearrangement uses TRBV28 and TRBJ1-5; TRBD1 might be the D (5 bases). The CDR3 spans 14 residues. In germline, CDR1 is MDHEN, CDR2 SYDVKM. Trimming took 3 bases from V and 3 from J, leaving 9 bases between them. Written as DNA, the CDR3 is TGTGCCAGCAGTTTTAGACAGTACAATCAGCCCCAGCATTTT. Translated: CASSFRQYNQPQHF.

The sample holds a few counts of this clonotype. CDR3 in amino acids: CASSLGQGYNEQFF. The CDR3 DNA reads TGTGCCAGCAGCTTGGGTCAGGGCTACAATGAGCAGTTCTTC. V usage is TRBV5-4 and J usage is TRBJ2-1; D possibly corresponds to TRBD1 (5 bases). Looked up from germline, CDR1 is SGHNT and CDR2 is YYREEE (reference sequence). V lost 0 bases, J lost 3 bases, and 7 bases lay in between. The CDR3 is made up of 14 amino acids.

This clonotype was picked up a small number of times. Written as DNA, the CDR3 is TGTGCCAGCAGCACCGGAATCGCATCGGCAAACACTGAAGCTTTCTTT. This translates into CASSTGIASANTEAFF. The chain carries TRBV13 and TRBJ1-1, with no clear D. The CDR3 totals 16 residues. CDR1 and CDR2 from the germline V gene are PRHDT and FYEKMQ (reference sequence). Trimming pared 5 bases from V and 2 bases from J, leaving 18 bases between.

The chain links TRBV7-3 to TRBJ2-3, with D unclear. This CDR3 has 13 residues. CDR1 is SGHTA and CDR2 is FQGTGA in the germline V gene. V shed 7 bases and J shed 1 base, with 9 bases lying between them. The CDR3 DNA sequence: TGTGCCAGCACGTCCGGAGGCACAGATACGCAGTATTTT. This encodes CASTSGGTDTQYF. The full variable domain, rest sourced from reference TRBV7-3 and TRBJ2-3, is GAGVSQTPSNKVTEKGKYVELRCDPISGHTALYWYRQSLGQGPEFLIYFQGTGAADDSGLPNDRFFAVRPEGSVSTLKIQRTERGDSAVYLCASTSGGTDTQYFGPGTRLTVL.

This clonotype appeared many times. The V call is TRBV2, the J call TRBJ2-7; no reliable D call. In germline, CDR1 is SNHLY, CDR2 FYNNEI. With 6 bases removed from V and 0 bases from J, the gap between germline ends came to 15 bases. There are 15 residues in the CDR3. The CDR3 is CASSVLGPSSYEQYF. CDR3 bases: TGTGCCAGCAGCGTTTTGGGTCCCAGCTCCTACGAGCAGTACTTC. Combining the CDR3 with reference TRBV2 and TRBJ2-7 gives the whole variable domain EPEVTQTPSHQVTQMGQEVILRCVPISNHLYFYWYRQILGQKVEFLVSFYNNEISEKSEIFDDQFSVERPDGSNFTLKIRSTKLEDSAMYFCASSVLGPSSYEQYFGPGTRLTVT.

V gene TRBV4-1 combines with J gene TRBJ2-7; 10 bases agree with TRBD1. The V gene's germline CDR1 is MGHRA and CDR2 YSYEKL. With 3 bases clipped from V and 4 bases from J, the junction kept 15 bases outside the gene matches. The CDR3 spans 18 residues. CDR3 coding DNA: TGCGCCAGCAGCCATGTCCCGGGACAGGGGTTGAGAATGTACGAGCAGTACTTC. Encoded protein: CASSHVPGQGLRMYEQYF.

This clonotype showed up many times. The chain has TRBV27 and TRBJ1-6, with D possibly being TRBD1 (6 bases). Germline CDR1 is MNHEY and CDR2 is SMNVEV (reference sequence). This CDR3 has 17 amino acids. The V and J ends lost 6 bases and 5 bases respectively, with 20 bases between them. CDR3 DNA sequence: TGTGCCAGCAGCGGGGGGATTGGGGGGCTTAATAATTCACCCCTCCACTTT. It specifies CASSGGIGGLNNSPLHF.

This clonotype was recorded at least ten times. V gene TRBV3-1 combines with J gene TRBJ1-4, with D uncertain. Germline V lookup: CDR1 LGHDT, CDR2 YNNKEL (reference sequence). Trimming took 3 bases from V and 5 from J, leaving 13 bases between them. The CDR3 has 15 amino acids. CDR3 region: CASSQWSKGNEKLFF. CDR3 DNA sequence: TGTGCCAGCAGCCAGTGGTCAAAAGGGAATGAAAAACTGTTTTTT.

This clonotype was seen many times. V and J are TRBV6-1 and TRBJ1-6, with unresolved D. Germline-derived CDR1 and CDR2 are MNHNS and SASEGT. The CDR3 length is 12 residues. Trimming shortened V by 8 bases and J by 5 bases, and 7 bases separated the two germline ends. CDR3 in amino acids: CASSENNSPLHF. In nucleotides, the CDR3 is TGTGCCAGCTCCGAAAATAATTCACCCCTCCACTTT.

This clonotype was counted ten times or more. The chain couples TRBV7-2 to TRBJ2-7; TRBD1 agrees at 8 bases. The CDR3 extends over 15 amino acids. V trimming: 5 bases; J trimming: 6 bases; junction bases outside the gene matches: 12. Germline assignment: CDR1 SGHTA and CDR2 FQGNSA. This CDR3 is CASSIQLDRASEQYF. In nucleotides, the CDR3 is TGTGCCAGCAGCATCCAGTTGGACAGGGCCTCCGAGCAGTACTTC. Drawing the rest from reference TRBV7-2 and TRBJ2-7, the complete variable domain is GAGVSQSPSNKVTEKGKDVELRCDPISGHTALYWYRQSLGQGLEFLIYFQGNSAPDKSGLPSDRFSAERTGGSVSTLTIQRTQQEDSAVYLCASSIQLDRASEQYFGPGTRLTVT.

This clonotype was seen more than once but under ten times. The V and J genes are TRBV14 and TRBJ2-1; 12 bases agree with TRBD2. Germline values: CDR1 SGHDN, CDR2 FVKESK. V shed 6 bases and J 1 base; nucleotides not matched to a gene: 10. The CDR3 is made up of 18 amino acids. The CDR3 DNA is TGTGCCAGCAGGCCAGCTCTCGGACTAGCGGGATCCTACAATGAGCAGTTCTTC. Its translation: CASRPALGLAGSYNEQFF.

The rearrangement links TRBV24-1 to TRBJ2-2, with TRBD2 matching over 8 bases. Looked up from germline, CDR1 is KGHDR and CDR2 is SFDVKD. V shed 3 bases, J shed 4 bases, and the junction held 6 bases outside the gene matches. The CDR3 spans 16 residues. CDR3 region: CATSDPRTSSTGELFF. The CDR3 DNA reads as TGTGCCACCAGTGATCCCCGGACTAGCAGCACCGGGGAGCTGTTTTTT.

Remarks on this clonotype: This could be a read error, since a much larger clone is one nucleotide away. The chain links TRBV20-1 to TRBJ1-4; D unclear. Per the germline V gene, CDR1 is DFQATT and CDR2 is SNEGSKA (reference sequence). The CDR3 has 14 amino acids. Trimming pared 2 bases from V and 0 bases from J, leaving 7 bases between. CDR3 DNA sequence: TGCAGTGCTAGAATACAAGCAACTAATGAAAAACTGTTTTTT. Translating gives CSARIQATNEKLFF.

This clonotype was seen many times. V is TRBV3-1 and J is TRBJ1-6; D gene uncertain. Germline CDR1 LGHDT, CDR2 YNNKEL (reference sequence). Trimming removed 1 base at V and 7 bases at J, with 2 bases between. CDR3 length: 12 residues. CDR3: CASSQGNSPLHF. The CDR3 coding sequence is TGTGCCAGCAGCCAAGGAAATTCACCCCTCCACTTT.

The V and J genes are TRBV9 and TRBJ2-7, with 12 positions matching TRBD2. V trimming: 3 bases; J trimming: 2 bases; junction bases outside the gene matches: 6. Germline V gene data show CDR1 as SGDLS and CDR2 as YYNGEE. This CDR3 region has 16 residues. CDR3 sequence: CASSATTSGRPYEQYF. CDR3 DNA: TGTGCCAGCAGCGCCACGACTAGCGGGAGACCCTACGAGCAGTACTTC.

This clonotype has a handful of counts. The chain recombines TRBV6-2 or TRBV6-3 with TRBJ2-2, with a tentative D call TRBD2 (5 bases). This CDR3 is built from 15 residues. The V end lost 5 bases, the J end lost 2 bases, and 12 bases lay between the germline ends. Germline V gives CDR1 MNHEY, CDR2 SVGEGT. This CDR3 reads CASSDFSGNTGELFF. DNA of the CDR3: TGTGCCAGCAGTGATTTCTCGGGAAACACCGGGGAGCTGTTTTTT.

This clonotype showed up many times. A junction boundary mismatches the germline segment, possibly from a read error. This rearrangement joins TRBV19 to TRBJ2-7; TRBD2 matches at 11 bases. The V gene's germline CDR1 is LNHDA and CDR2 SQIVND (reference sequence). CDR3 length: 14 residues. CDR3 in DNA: TGCGCCAGCAGCATCGGGACTAGCGGATACGAGCAGTACTTC. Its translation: CASSIGTSGYEQYF.

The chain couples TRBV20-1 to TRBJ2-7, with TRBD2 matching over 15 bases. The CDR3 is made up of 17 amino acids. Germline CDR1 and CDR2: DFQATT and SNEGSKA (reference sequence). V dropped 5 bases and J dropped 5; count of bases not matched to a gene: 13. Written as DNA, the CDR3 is TGCAGTGCTCCGGGGCCCGGGGGACTAGCGGGAGGCCACGAGCAGTACTTC. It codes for CSAPGPGGLAGGHEQYF.

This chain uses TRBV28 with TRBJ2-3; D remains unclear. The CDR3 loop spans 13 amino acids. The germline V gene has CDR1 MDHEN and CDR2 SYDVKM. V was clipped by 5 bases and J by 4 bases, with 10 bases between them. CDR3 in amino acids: CASSPSMADTQYF. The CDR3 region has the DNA TGTGCCAGCAGTCCTTCTATGGCAGATACGCAGTATTTT.

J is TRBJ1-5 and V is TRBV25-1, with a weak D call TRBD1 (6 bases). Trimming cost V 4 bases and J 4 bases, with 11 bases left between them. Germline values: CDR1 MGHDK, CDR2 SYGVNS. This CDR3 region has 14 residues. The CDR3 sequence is CASSGRGVNQPQHF. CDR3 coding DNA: TGTGCCAGCAGTGGCAGGGGAGTAAATCAGCCCCAGCATTTT.

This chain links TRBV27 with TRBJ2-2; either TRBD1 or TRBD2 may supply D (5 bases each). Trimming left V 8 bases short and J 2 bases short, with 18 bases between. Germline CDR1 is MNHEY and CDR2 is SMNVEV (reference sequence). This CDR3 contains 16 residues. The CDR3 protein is CASRLTPGPNTGELFF. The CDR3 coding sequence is TGTGCCAGCCGCCTTACACCGGGACCAAACACCGGGGAGCTGTTTTTT.

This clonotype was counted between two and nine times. The CDR3 DNA reads as TGTGCCAGCAGTTCCCTTCGACTAGCGGGGCAATCGGGTACGCAGTATTTT. Its translation is CASSSLRLAGQSGTQYF. The chain combines TRBV28 with TRBJ2-3, with 11 nucleotides matching TRBD2. Germline loops: CDR1 MDHEN, CDR2 SYDVKM. There are 17 residues in the CDR3. The J segment lost 8 bases and the V segment lost 4 bases, leaving 14 bases of the junction unmatched. Using reference TRBV28 and TRBJ2-3 for the parts outside the CDR3, the full variable domain is DVKVTQSSRYLVKRTGEKVFLECVQDMDHENMFWYRQDPGLGLRLIYFSYDVKMKEKGDIPEGYSVSREKKERFSLILESASTNQTSMYLCASSSLRLAGQSGTQYFGPGTRLTVL.